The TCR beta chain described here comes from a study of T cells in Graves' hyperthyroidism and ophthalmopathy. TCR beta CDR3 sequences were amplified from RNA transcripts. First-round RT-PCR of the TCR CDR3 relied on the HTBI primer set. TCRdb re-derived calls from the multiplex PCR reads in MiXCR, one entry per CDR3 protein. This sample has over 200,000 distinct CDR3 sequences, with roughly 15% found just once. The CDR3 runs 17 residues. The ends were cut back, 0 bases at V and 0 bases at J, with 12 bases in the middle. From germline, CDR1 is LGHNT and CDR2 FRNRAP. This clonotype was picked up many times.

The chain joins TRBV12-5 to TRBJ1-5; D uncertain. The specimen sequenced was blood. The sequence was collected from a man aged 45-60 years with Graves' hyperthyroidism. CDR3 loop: CASGLVLTENSNQPQHF. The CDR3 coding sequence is TGTGCTAGTGGTTTGGTACTTACGGAGAATAGCAATCAGCCCCAGCATTTT.